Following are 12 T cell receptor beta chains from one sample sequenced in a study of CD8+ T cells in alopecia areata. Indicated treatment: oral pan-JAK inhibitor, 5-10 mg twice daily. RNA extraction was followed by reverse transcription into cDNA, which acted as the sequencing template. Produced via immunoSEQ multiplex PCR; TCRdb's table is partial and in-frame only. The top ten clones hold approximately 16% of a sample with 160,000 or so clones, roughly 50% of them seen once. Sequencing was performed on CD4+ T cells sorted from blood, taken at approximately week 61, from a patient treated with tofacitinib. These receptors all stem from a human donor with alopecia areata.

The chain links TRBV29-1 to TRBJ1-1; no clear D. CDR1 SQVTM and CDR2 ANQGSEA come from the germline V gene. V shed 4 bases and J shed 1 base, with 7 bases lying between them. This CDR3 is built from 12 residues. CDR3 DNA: TGCAGCGTTGGGAGAGAGAACACTGAAGCTTTCTTT. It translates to CSVGRENTEAFF. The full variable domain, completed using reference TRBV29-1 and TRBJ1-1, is SAVISQKPSRDICQRGTSLTIQCQVDSQVTMMFWYRQQPGQSLTLIATANQGSEATYESGFVIDKFPISRPNLTFSTLTVSNMSPEDSSIYLCSVGRENTEAFFGQGTRLTVV.

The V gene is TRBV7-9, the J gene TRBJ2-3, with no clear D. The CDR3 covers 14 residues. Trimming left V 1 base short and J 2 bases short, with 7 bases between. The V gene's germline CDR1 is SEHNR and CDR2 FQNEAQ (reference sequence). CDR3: CASSLVGNTDTQYF. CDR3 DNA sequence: TGTGCCAGCAGCTTAGTTGGGAACACAGATACGCAGTATTTT. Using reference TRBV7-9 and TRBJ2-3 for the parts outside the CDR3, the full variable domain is DTGVSQNPRHKITKRGQNVTFRCDPISEHNRLYWYRQTLGQGPEFLTYFQNEAQLEKSRLLSDRFSAERPKGSFSTLEIQRTEQGDSAMYLCASSLVGNTDTQYFGPGTRLTVL.

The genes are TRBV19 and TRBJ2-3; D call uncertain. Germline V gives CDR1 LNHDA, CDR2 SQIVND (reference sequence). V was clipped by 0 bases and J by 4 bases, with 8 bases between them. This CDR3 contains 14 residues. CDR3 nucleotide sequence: TGTGCCAGTAGTATAGACCACCCCCCAGATACGCAGTATTTT. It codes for CASSIDHPPDTQYF.

Here the CDR3 reads CASNTGTGNQPQHF. The CDR3 nucleotides read TGTGCCAGCAACACCGGGACCGGCAATCAGCCCCAGCATTTT. This sequence joins TRBV19 and TRBJ1-5, with a tentative D call TRBD1 (5 bases). This CDR3 is built from 14 residues. The V gene lost 9 bases and the J gene lost 2 bases, with 14 bases spanning the gap. Germline V gene data show CDR1 as LNHDA and CDR2 as SQIVND (reference sequence).

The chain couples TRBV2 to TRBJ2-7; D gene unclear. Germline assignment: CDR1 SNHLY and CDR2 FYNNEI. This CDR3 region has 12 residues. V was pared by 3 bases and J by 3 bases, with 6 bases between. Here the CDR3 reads CASSDFDYEQYF. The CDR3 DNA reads TGTGCCAGCAGTGATTTTGACTACGAGCAGTACTTC.

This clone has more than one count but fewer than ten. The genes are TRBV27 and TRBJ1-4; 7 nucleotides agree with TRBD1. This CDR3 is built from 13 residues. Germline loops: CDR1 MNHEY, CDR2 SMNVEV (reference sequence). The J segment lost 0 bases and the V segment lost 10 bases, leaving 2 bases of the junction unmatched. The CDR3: CANDRATNEKLFF. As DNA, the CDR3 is TGTGCCAACGACAGGGCAACTAATGAAAAACTGTTTTTT.

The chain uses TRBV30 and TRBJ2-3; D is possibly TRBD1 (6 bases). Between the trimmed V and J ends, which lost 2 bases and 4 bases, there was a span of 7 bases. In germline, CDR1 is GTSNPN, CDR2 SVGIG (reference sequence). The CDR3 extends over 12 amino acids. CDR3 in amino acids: CAWSSGADTQYF. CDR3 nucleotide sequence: TGTGCCTGGAGTTCAGGGGCAGATACGCAGTATTTT.

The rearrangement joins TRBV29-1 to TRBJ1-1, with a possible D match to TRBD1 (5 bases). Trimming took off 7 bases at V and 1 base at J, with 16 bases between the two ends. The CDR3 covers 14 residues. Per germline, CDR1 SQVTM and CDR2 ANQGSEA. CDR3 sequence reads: CSARHRLANTEAFF. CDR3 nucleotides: TGCAGCGCCAGACACAGGTTAGCGAACACTGAAGCTTTCTTT.

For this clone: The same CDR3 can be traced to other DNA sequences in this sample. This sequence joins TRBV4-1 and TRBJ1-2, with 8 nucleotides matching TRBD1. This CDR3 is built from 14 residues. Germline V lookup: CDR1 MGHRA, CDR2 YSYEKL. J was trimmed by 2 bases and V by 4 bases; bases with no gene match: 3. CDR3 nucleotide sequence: TGCGCCAGCAGCCCTGGACAGGGAAACTATGGCTACACCTTC. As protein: CASSPGQGNYGYTF.

CDR3 in DNA: TGTGCCAGCAGCGTAGAGGCCTGGGGCGATGAGCAGTTCTTC. Amino acids: CASSVEAWGDEQFF. The V and J genes are TRBV9 and TRBJ2-1; possibly TRBD1 for D (5 bases). The germline CDR1 and CDR2 sequences are SGDLS and YYNGEE. CDR3 length equals 14 residues. V was pared by 0 bases and J by 8 bases, with 12 bases between.

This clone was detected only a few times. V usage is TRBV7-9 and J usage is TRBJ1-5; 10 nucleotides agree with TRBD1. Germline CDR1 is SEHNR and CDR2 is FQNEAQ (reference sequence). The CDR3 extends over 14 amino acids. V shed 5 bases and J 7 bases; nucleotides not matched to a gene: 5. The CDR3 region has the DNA TGTGCCAGCAGCCGGGGACAGGGGAACCAGCCCCAGCATTTT. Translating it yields CASSRGQGNQPQHF.

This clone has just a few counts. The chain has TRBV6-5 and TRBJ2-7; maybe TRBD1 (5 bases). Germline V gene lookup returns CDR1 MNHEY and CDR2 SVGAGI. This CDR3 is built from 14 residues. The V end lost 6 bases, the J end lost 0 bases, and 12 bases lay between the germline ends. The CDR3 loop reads CASSWTKDSYEQYF. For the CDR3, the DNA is TGTGCCAGCAGCTGGACAAAAGACTCCTACGAGCAGTACTTC.